This record covers a single T cell receptor (beta chain). This specimen comes from a study of blood T cell repertoires in COVID-19. Across the study: Spain, Italy and the United States supplied samples that represented acute and convalescent COVID-19. PBMCs, B-cell-depleted T cells, or T cells provided the cDNA or gDNA that made up the material.

Repertoires were generated with immunoSEQ multiplex PCR, while TCRdb's copy carries only in-frame clones and drops some. This table has 130,000 to 150,000 clones, roughly 84% appearing once. The study drew participants aged about 18 to 89 years from around 24 US areas. Up to 2 weeks before entering the study, exposed participants had met a COVID-19 case. CDR1 and CDR2 (germline): SNHLY, FYNNEI. There are 15 residues in the CDR3. V lost 2 bases, J lost 7 bases, and 6 bases stayed unmatched. This TCR was recovered from a woman aged 50 to 65 who had been exposed to COVID-19. The rearrangement joins TRBV2 to TRBJ2-1, with 9 nucleotides matching TRBD2. Sequencing was carried out using PBMCs or T cells enriched from blood (not recorded which). CDR3 sequence: CASSEWAGGPNEQFF. CDR3 nucleotides: TGTGCCAGCAGTGAATGGGCGGGGGGGCCAAATGAGCAGTTCTTC. Together with reference TRBV2 and TRBJ2-1, the CDR3 gives the full variable domain: EPEVTQTPSHQVTQMGQEVILRCVPISNHLYFYWYRQILGQKVEFLVSFYNNEISEKSEIFDDQFSVERPDGSNFTLKIRSTKLEDSAMYFCASSEWAGGPNEQFFGPGTRLTVL.